In this sample, the clone carrying this TCR beta chain turned up a few times. Preparation of the TCRbeta library used unique molecular identifiers. TCRdb re-called the PCR reads through MiXCR, storing one row per CDR3 protein. The repertoire consists of about 200,000 distinct CDR3 sequences, with about 8.2% occurring once and the leading ten covering less than 40%. These data come from a study of T-cell reconstitution after alpha-beta-depleted transplantation in children. Germline V CDR1 and CDR2: MNHNS, SASEGT. V was trimmed by 8 bases and J by 2 bases, leaving 16 bases between them. The CDR3 sequence is 15 residues long.

The sample was PBMCs, mostly from graft donor cells, taken 360 days after TCRalphabeta/CD19-depleted stem cell transplant. This chain connects TRBV6-1 to TRBJ2-1, with TRBD1 as a possible D gene (5 bases). The sequence came from a male patient under 10 years old who had a stem cell transplant for acute myeloid leukemia, so the T cells may come from the graft donor. CDR3 sequence: CASRLVDSPYNEQFF. CDR3 nucleotides: TGTGCCAGCCGACTCGTCGACAGCCCCTACAATGAGCAGTTCTTC.